A selection of T cell receptor beta chains follows, all from one sample in a study of T-cell memory formation after mild COVID-19. Using its own MiXCR run on the 5' RACE reads, TCRdb lists one record per CDR3 protein. The data contain 170,000 or so distinct CDR3 sequences, 20% to 25% of them singletons. Source material: PBMCs or a T cell subset sorted from them (not recorded which). The receptors come from an adult woman who had mild COVID-19 (a few samples of this study predate the infection). Cell type and time point are not known. Each CDR3 is given with its conserved first and last residue.

v_call cdr3_aa
TRBV20-1 CSADATGGNNEQFF
TRBV7-2 CASSFPGGGALGYGYTF
TRBV6-2/TRBV6-3 CASSYSMRDTEYSNQPQHF
TRBV12-3/TRBV12-4 CASSSTLRKEAFF
TRBV6-2/TRBV6-3 CASSYWRDSVYEQYF
TRBV7-9 CASSLARGFNYGYTF
TRBV12-3/TRBV12-4 CASSLVGQGSPRWEAFF
TRBV4-3 CASSQMGLAGFNNEQFF
TRBV25-1 CASSELGTTTLF
TRBV25-1 CASSTLQGSYEQYF
TRBV5-1 CASSPRQGGTGELFF
TRBV7-3 CASSSVAGGTDTQYF
TRBV4-3 CASSHVGVGNTEAFF
TRBV7-9 CASSPRLGVRAYNEQFF
TRBV12-3/TRBV12-4 CASSRGTSGEGRDEQFF
TRBV7-9 CASSLVPGLAAFNANEQFF
TRBV7-9 CASSFGMNTEAFF
TRBV5-6 CASSGTSGYEQYF
TRBV9 CASAGLAAYNEQFF
TRBV28 CASSFTDSFDTQYF
TRBV13 CASSLIGYNEQFF
TRBV7-9 CASSLSADLDEQYF
TRBV30 CAWTPAGVGETQYF
TRBV5-6 CASSLVQESYNEQFF
TRBV24-1 CATKGATYNEQFF
TRBV5-1 CASSLAWENTEAFF
TRBV2 CASTVSGGSYNEQFF
TRBV11-2 CASSPSTAAGGFYNEQFF
TRBV5-1 CASSTGTQVYEQYF
TRBV4-3 CASSYRQGAMNSPLHF
TRBV5-1 CASSSKGAANNYGYTF
TRBV6-2/TRBV6-3 CASSYSTDRTPYEQYF
TRBV5-4 CASSPGTGGLTDTQYF
TRBV5-5 CATHGQGNIEAFF
TRBV29-1 CSVRRVPSGGSYNEQFF
TRBV5-5 CASSLYGSSYEQYF
TRBV5-1 CASSLGSGRTYNEQFF
TRBV7-6 CASTLPGLAGGELFF
TRBV5-1 CASSLAVLDEKLFF
TRBV5-6 CASSLTPNEQFF
TRBV9 CASSVSSALYGYTF
TRBV15 CATSRDWGVGDNYGYTF
TRBV6-6 CASSPSAQKQYF
TRBV2 CASSEAARAPEQYF
TRBV4-1 CASSRRVAGGADTQYF
TRBV5-1 CASSLRGARNTEAFF